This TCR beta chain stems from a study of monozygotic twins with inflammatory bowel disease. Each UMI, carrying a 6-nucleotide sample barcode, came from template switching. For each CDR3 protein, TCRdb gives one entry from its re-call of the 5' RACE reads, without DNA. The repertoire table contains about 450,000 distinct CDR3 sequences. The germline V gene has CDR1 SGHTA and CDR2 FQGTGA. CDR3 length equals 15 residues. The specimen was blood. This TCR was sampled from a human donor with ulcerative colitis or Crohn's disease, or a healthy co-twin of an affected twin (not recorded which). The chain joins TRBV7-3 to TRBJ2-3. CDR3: CASSLTGQYTDTQYF.